Presented here are 28 T cell receptor beta chains from one specimen sequenced in a study of OX40 agonist ivuxolimab in advanced cancers. TCRdb keeps only in-frame clones here, not all; method: immunoSEQ multiplex PCR. The data hold 98,000 or so clones, with roughly 95% observed a single time. The sample in question was CD4+ or CD8+ T cells sorted from blood, obtained in a trial of the OX40 agonist ivuxolimab. The receptor set was obtained from an adult with an advanced solid tumor such as melanoma, head and neck, liver or kidney cancer.

The V and J genes are TRBV2 and TRBJ2-7; D is undetermined. In germline, CDR1 is SNHLY, CDR2 FYNNEI. Trimming shortened V by 5 bases and J by 6 bases, and 8 bases separated the two germline ends. This CDR3 contains 11 residues. CDR3 DNA: TGTGCCAGCAGTCCCAAAGGCGAGCAGTACTTC. It encodes CASSPKGEQYF.

The rearrangement links TRBV28 to TRBJ2-5; D not resolved. CDR3 length: 14 residues. CDR1 is MDHEN, CDR2 SYDVKM, per germline. V lost 3 bases and J lost 1, with 9 bases in between. CDR3 residues: CASSFVSFQETQYF. The CDR3 DNA follows: TGTGCCAGCAGTTTTGTCTCATTCCAAGAGACCCAGTACTTC.

This chain links TRBV15 with TRBJ2-7; no firm D call. Trimming shortened V by 0 bases and J by 2 bases, and 8 bases separated the two germline ends. Germline values: CDR1 LNHNV, CDR2 YYDKDF (reference sequence). CDR3 length: 14 amino acids. The CDR3 DNA follows: TGTGCCACCAGCAGAGATCCTGGGACCTACGAGCAGTACTTC. Translated: CATSRDPGTYEQYF. Using reference TRBV15 and TRBJ2-7 for the parts outside the CDR3, the full variable domain is DAMVIQNPRYQVTQFGKPVTLSCSQTLNHNVMYWYQQKSSQAPKLLFHYYDKDFNNEADTPDNFQSRRPNTSFCFLDIRSPGLGDTAMYLCATSRDPGTYEQYFGPGTRLTVT.

This clone was detected once. The chain couples TRBV6-4 to TRBJ2-5; D not certain. Germline CDR1 is MRHNA and CDR2 is SNTAGT. There are 13 residues in the CDR3. V lost 3 bases to trimming and J lost 7 bases, with 12 bases between them. The CDR3 spells CASSENYDGTQYF. In DNA form, the CDR3 reads TGTGCCAGCAGTGAAAACTATGATGGGACCCAGTACTTC.

This sequence joins TRBV18 and TRBJ1-5, with a tentative D call TRBD1 (6 bases). V was pared by 0 bases and J by 8 bases, with 14 bases between. Germline lookup yields CDR1 KGHSH and CDR2 LQKENI. CDR3 length: 15 amino acids. The DNA of the CDR3 is TGTGCCAGCTCACCACCGGGGGGGCCCGGGGAGCCCCAGCATTTT. Translation gives CASSPPGGPGEPQHF.

The J gene is TRBJ1-2, the V gene TRBV4-3, with unresolved D. The germline gives CDR1 LGHNA, CDR2 YSLEER. Trimming removed 4 bases from V and 6 bases from J, with 12 bases in between. This CDR3 has 13 amino acids. The chain's CDR3 is CASSPTGPDGYTF. The CDR3 nucleotides are TGCGCCAGCAGCCCGACCGGGCCGGATGGCTACACCTTC.

The V and J genes are TRBV2 and TRBJ1-5; TRBD1 is a possible D gene (5 bases). Germline V gives CDR1 SNHLY, CDR2 FYNNEI. V gave up 0 bases and J gave up 6 bases, with 12 bases separating them. The length of the CDR3 is 15 residues. The CDR3 here is CASSEARAGTQPQHF. DNA of the CDR3: TGTGCCAGCAGTGAAGCGCGGGCAGGGACTCAGCCCCAGCATTTT.

The rearrangement joins TRBV7-2 to TRBJ2-2, with D maybe TRBD1 (6 bases). CDR3 length: 15 amino acids. Trimming left V 4 bases short and J 1 base short, with 10 bases between. Germline V gives CDR1 SGHTA, CDR2 FQGNSA. The CDR3 is CASSSQDRNTGELFF. In DNA form, the CDR3 reads TGTGCCAGCAGCTCTCAGGACAGGAACACCGGGGAGCTGTTTTTT.

V usage is TRBV27 and J usage is TRBJ1-1; 11 bases fit TRBD1. In germline, CDR1 is MNHEY, CDR2 SMNVEV (reference sequence). Trimming cost V 6 bases and J 6 bases; bases outside gene matches: 9. The CDR3 extends over 15 amino acids. The CDR3: CASRRGTGGNPEAFF. The CDR3 coding sequence is TGTGCCAGCAGGAGAGGGACAGGGGGTAATCCTGAAGCTTTCTTT.

Concerning this clone itself: A junction boundary mismatches the germline segment, possibly from a read error. The rearrangement links TRBV5-1 to TRBJ1-2; unclear D gene. Germline CDR1 and CDR2: SGHRS and YFSETQ. The CDR3 totals 15 residues. The CDR3 DNA reads as TGCGCCAGCACCTTGGTGTCCGGCGGTTCCTATGGCTACACCTTC. As protein: CASTLVSGGSYGYTF.

The V call is TRBV28, the J call TRBJ2-2; 12 nucleotides align to TRBD2. The CDR3 loop spans 18 amino acids. Losses at the gene ends were 5 bases for V and 5 bases for J; bases not matched to a gene: 12. Germline CDR1 MDHEN, CDR2 SYDVKM. The CDR3 sequence is CASSPYRTGTSGTGELFF. Written as DNA, the CDR3 is TGTGCCAGCAGTCCTTACCGGACCGGGACTAGCGGGACCGGGGAGCTGTTTTTT. The whole variable domain, remainder taken from reference TRBV28 and TRBJ2-2, is DVKVTQSSRYLVKRTGEKVFLECVQDMDHENMFWYRQDPGLGLRLIYFSYDVKMKEKGDIPEGYSVSREKKERFSLILESASTNQTSMYLCASSPYRTGTSGTGELFFGEGSRLTVL.

The chain employs TRBV5-8 and TRBJ1-2, with TRBD1 matching 11 bases. The CDR3 length is 13 residues. The germline gives CDR1 SGHTS, CDR2 YDEGEE. The V gene end was trimmed by 2 bases and the J gene end by 14 bases; junction bases not matched to a gene: 8. This chain's CDR3 is CASSFLGQGGITF. CDR3 sequence (DNA): TGTGCCAGCAGCTTCCTGGGACAGGGGGGAATTACCTTC.

The V call is TRBV30, the J call TRBJ1-5; 9 nucleotides agree with TRBD1. CDR3 length: 16 amino acids. Germline CDR1 GTSNPN, CDR2 SVGIG (reference sequence). V was clipped by 3 bases and J by 6 bases; unmatched bases: 12. The CDR3 region has the DNA TGTGCCTGGAGCCCCCCCGGGACAGGGTGGTTTCAGCCCCAGCATTTT. Its protein is CAWSPPGTGWFQPQHF.

This sequence joins TRBV15 and TRBJ1-1; D is perhaps TRBD1 (6 bases). The CDR3 length is 13 residues. V dropped 5 bases and J dropped 6 bases, with 13 bases sitting between them. The V gene's germline CDR1 is LNHNV and CDR2 YYDKDF (reference sequence). The CDR3 DNA reads as TGTGCCACCAGCGTGCGGGGGCCCGCTGAAGCTTTCTTT. This encodes CATSVRGPAEAFF.

The rearrangement links TRBV27 to TRBJ1-2; D might be TRBD1 (5 bases). The germline V and J ends were trimmed by 2 bases and 1 base, with 11 bases remaining between them. The germline gives CDR1 MNHEY, CDR2 SMNVEV (reference sequence). This CDR3 is built from 15 residues. CDR3 amino acids: CASSLGGSLNYGYTF. Written as DNA, the CDR3 is TGTGCCAGCAGTTTAGGGGGGAGCCTTAACTATGGCTACACCTTC.

V gene TRBV27 combines with J gene TRBJ1-4, with 7 bases lining up with TRBD1. CDR1 is MNHEY, CDR2 SMNVEV, per germline (reference sequence). The CDR3 has 14 residues. The ends lost 5 bases at V and 4 bases at J; junction bases unmatched: 4. The CDR3 nucleotides are TGTGCCAGCAGTCGGGGACAGTTTAATGAAAAACTGTTTTTT. The encoded protein is CASSRGQFNEKLFF. Drawing the rest from reference TRBV27 and TRBJ1-4, the complete variable domain is EAQVTQNPRYLITVTGKKLTVTCSQNMNHEYMSWYRQDPGLGLRQIYYSMNVEVTDKGDVPEGYKVSRKEKRNFPLILESPSPNQTSLYFCASSRGQFNEKLFFGSGTQLSVL.

The genes are TRBV11-2 and TRBJ2-7; D not resolved. Per the germline V gene, CDR1 is SGHAT and CDR2 is FQNNGV. CDR3 length: 14 amino acids. V lost 5 bases and J 0 bases, leaving 11 bases between the germline ends. CDR3 in DNA: TGTGCCAGCAGCGGGGAAGGGTTCTCCTACGAGCAGTACTTC. It specifies CASSGEGFSYEQYF.

CDR3 in amino acids: CASSQNGLAGETQYF. CDR3 DNA: TGCGCCAGCAGCCAAAACGGGCTAGCAGGAGAGACCCAGTACTTC. The chain has TRBV4-3 and TRBJ2-5; D is possibly TRBD2 (5 bases). Deletions cut 2 bases from V and 4 bases from J, with 14 bases between. This CDR3 spans 15 amino acids. The germline gives CDR1 LGHNA, CDR2 YSLEER.

J is TRBJ2-1 and V is TRBV7-6, with 7 bases lining up with TRBD1. CDR3 length equals 16 residues. The germline V gene encodes CDR1 SGHVS and CDR2 FNYEAQ. V shed 2 bases and J 0 bases; nucleotides not matched to a gene: 4. CDR3 in amino acids: CASSLSRDSSYNEQFF. Here the CDR3 DNA reads TGTGCCAGCAGCTTAAGCCGGGACAGCTCCTACAATGAGCAGTTCTTC. Based on the CDR3 plus reference TRBV7-6 and TRBJ2-1, the full variable domain is GAGVSQSPRYKVTKRGQDVALRCDPISGHVSLYWYRQALGQGPEFLTYFNYEAQQDKSGLPNDRFSAERPEGSISTLTIQRTEQRDSAMYRCASSLSRDSSYNEQFFGPGTRLTVL.

This clone was picked up a small number of times. The V call is TRBV6-1, the J call TRBJ1-3, with 7 bases fitting TRBD1. The CDR3 contains 16 residues. Germline CDR1 reads MNHNS; CDR2 reads SASEGT. The V gene end was trimmed by 3 bases and the J gene end by 4 bases; junction bases not matched to a gene: 9. In nucleotides, the CDR3 is TGTGCCAGCAGTGAGGGAAGGGGGCTCGGGGGAAACACCATATATTTT. Amino acids: CASSEGRGLGGNTIYF.

The chain is built from TRBV5-1 and TRBJ1-2, with 9 bases aligning to TRBD1. The length of the CDR3 is 15 residues. V was clipped by 1 base and J by 8 bases; unmatched bases: 9. Looked up from germline, CDR1 is SGHRS and CDR2 is YFSETQ. The CDR3 DNA reads as TGCGCCAGCAGCTTGAGAGGGGACAGGGTTAGCGGCTACACCTTC. The encoded protein is CASSLRGDRVSGYTF.

This clone was seen more than once but under ten times. The chain has TRBV7-2 and TRBJ1-1; a weak D match, TRBD1 (5 bases). The CDR3 extends over 13 amino acids. V was pared by 0 bases and J by 3 bases, with 5 bases between. Looked up from germline, CDR1 is SGHTA and CDR2 is FQGNSA. CDR3 protein: CASSLAGDTEAFF. The CDR3 DNA is TGTGCCAGCAGCTTAGCGGGGGACACTGAAGCTTTCTTT.

The CDR3 here is CASSPGGERGYNEQFF. The DNA of the CDR3 is TGTGCCAGCAGCCCGGGCGGGGAGCGGGGGTACAATGAGCAGTTCTTC. V and J are TRBV5-4 and TRBJ2-1; 8 nucleotides align to TRBD2. Trimming removed 4 bases from V and 4 bases from J; junction bases left unmatched: 10. This CDR3 spans 16 amino acids. The germline gives CDR1 SGHNT, CDR2 YYREEE (reference sequence). The full variable domain, its missing parts supplied by reference TRBV5-4 and TRBJ2-1, is ETGVTQSPTHLIKTRGQQVTLRCSSQSGHNTVSWYQQALGQGPQFIFQYYREEENGRGNFPPRFSGLQFPNYSSELNVNALELDDSALYLCASSPGGERGYNEQFFGPGTRLTVL.

The gene calls are TRBV6-5 and TRBJ1-1; D unresolved. Germline V gene sequence: CDR1 MNHEY, CDR2 SVGAGI. This CDR3 has 13 residues. Trimming shortened V by 6 bases and J by 1 base, and 9 bases separated the two germline ends. The CDR3 protein is CASRRRENTEAFF. The CDR3 bases are TGTGCCAGCAGGAGGAGGGAGAACACTGAAGCTTTCTTT.

This clone was detected only a few times. V is TRBV6-1 and J is TRBJ2-7; the D is unclear. The CDR3 loop spans 11 amino acids. The germline V gene has CDR1 MNHNS and CDR2 SASEGT. V lost 2 bases and J 6 bases, leaving 5 bases between the germline ends. The CDR3 reads CASSERTEQYF. The CDR3 region has the DNA TGTGCCAGCAGTGAAAGGACCGAGCAGTACTTC.

The CDR3 nucleotides read TGTGCCAGCAGTCCTCAAACCTATGGCTACACCTTC. This gives the protein CASSPQTYGYTF. This chain uses TRBV11-1 with TRBJ1-2, with D unclear. V gave up 6 bases and J gave up 4 bases, with 9 bases separating them. The CDR3 has 12 amino acids. Germline CDR1 reads SGHAT; CDR2 reads FQDESV (reference sequence).

The genes are TRBV6-5 and TRBJ1-5; TRBD1 is a possible D gene (5 bases). The V gene lost 0 bases and the J gene lost 2 bases, with 8 bases spanning the gap. Germline-derived CDR1 and CDR2 are MNHEY and SVGAGI. This CDR3 contains 15 residues. CDR3 loop: CASSYSGVGNQPQHF. CDR3 DNA: TGTGCCAGCAGTTACTCGGGGGTAGGCAATCAGCCCCAGCATTTT.

The chain uses TRBV4-3 and TRBJ2-1; 13 nucleotides align to TRBD2. Germline values: CDR1 LGHNA, CDR2 YSLEER. This CDR3 is 16 amino acids long. The V and J ends lost 1 base and 8 bases, in that order; junction bases with no gene match: 5. CDR3 protein: CASSQGTSGGAHEQFF. DNA of the CDR3: TGCGCCAGCAGCCAAGGAACTAGCGGGGGGGCCCATGAGCAGTTCTTC.